Sequencing of this TCR beta chain was carried out in a study of cytomegalovirus exposure and HLA in healthy donors. Researchers ran the PCR with 60 Vbeta and 13 Jbeta primers. TCRdb keeps only in-frame clones here, not all; method: immunoSEQ multiplex PCR. The sample has roughly 200,000 clones; over 60% are singletons. What was sequenced was PBMCs. This receptor was identified in a man in his forties in good health and CMV-seronegative.

CDR3 in DNA: TGCAGCGCCTTTCAGCCGGGGGACGGGGGCTACACCTTC. Amino acids: CSAFQPGDGGYTF. This rearrangement joins TRBV29-1 to TRBJ1-2, with a tentative D call TRBD1 (5 bases). The germline V gene encodes CDR1 SQVTM and CDR2 ANQGSEA. This CDR3 region has 13 residues. V shed 7 bases and J shed 8 bases, with 20 bases lying between them. Full variable domain (rest looked up from reference TRBV29-1 and TRBJ1-2): SAVISQKPSRDICQRGTSLTIQCQVDSQVTMMFWYRQQPGQSLTLIATANQGSEATYESGFVIDKFPISRPNLTFSTLTVSNMSPEDSSIYLCSAFQPGDGGYTFGSGTRLTVV.